A single sample gave rise to the 17 T cell receptor beta chains below, sequenced in a study of beta chain features in type 1 diabetes. General observations from the study: A moderate, significant TCRB CDR3 shortening appeared in type 1 diabetes across four CD4+ subsets.

For these receptors, no antigen is known. Sequenced material consisted of expressed TCRB transcripts (all of the isolated RNA was reverse transcribed). TCRdb's table, derived via immunoSEQ multiplex PCR, lists solely in-frame clones and lacks some. The data show some 360,000 clones, 8% to 10% seen once. Sequencing input: central memory CD4+ T cells from blood. The receptors originated from a young man with type 1 diabetes.

This clone was picked up a small number of times. The chain has TRBV29-1 and TRBJ2-7; 11 bases are a match to TRBD2. V lost 4 bases to trimming and J lost 3 bases; unmatched junction nucleotides: 8. This CDR3 is built from 15 residues. Per germline, CDR1 SQVTM and CDR2 ANQGSEA. Here the CDR3 DNA reads TGCAGCGTTGTGGCTAGCGGGGGGATTTACTACGAGCAGTACTTC. It is translated as CSVVASGGIYYEQYF.

This clone was seen just once. The V and J genes are TRBV7-7 and TRBJ2-5; 7 bases line up with TRBD1. This CDR3 is built from 14 residues. CDR1 and CDR2 (germline): SSHAT, FNYEAQ (reference sequence). The J segment lost 2 bases and the V segment lost 5 bases, leaving 5 bases of the junction unmatched. CDR3 nucleotide sequence: TGTGCCAGCAGCATCTCGACAGGGCAAGAGACCCAGTACTTC. Its translation is CASSISTGQETQYF.

This chain joins TRBV27 and TRBJ2-7; the match to TRBD1 covers 9 bases. CDR3 length equals 15 residues. Germline loops: CDR1 MNHEY, CDR2 SMNVEV (reference sequence). The V and J ends lost 2 bases and 1 base, in that order; junction bases with no gene match: 3. The CDR3 loop reads CASSLKGQGSYEQYF. The CDR3 coding sequence is TGTGCCAGCAGTTTAAAGGGACAGGGATCCTACGAGCAGTACTTC.

This clone has just a few counts. The chain is built from TRBV7-2 and TRBJ2-3, with 14 bases fitting TRBD2. The CDR3 consists of 17 residues. With 5 bases clipped from V and 4 bases from J, the junction kept 8 bases outside the gene matches. Germline lookup yields CDR1 SGHTA and CDR2 FQGNSA. The CDR3 DNA reads TGTGCCAGCAGCCTCGACCGACTAGCGGGAGGGGCAGATACGCAGTATTTT. This encodes CASSLDRLAGGADTQYF.

This clone was seen only a few times. The chain combines TRBV29-1 with TRBJ2-7, with TRBD1 matching 8 bases. This CDR3 has 13 amino acids. CDR1 and CDR2 (germline): SQVTM, ANQGSEA. Germline trimming cut 4 bases from V and 2 bases from J; bases unmatched to any gene: 4. CDR3: CSVAAGGAYEQYF. The CDR3 DNA sequence: TGCAGCGTTGCGGCAGGGGGCGCCTACGAGCAGTACTTC.

This clone was counted a few times. This rearrangement joins TRBV6-5 to TRBJ2-2, with 8 bases matching TRBD2. CDR3 length: 15 amino acids. Per germline, CDR1 MNHEY and CDR2 SVGAGI. Trimming removed 2 bases from V and 6 bases from J; junction bases left unmatched: 5. The CDR3 is CASSYDGTSSGELFF. In DNA, the CDR3 is TGTGCCAGCAGTTACGATGGGACTAGTTCCGGGGAGCTGTTTTTT.

The chain has TRBV27 and TRBJ2-3; tentative D call: TRBD1 (6 bases). Germline values: CDR1 MNHEY, CDR2 SMNVEV (reference sequence). The CDR3 length is 16 residues. V dropped 3 bases and J dropped 0 bases, with 13 bases sitting between them. CDR3 nucleotide sequence: TGTGCCAGCAGTTTGTTACAGGGAATCAGCACAGATACGCAGTATTTT. Translation gives CASSLLQGISTDTQYF.

This clone was counted between two and nine times. The chain carries TRBV29-1 and TRBJ1-5; the D is unclear. CDR1 and CDR2 (germline): SQVTM, ANQGSEA. The CDR3 consists of 14 residues. V was shortened by 6 bases and J by 3 bases, with 15 bases between the two germline ends. The DNA for the CDR3 is TGCAGCGTCCCTCTGGTCGGTCCCAATCAGCCCCAGCATTTT. This gives the protein CSVPLVGPNQPQHF.

The rearrangement joins TRBV6-5 to TRBJ1-5; D is uncertain. Trimming shortened V by 11 bases and J by 7 bases, and 21 bases separated the two germline ends. The CDR3 loop spans 14 amino acids. CDR1 is MNHEY and CDR2 is SVGAGI in the germline V gene. In DNA, the CDR3 is TGTGCCTCCCAAAACGGGAACCGCATCCAGCCCCAGCATTTT. Amino acids: CASQNGNRIQPQHF.

This chain connects TRBV7-6 to TRBJ2-2, with D possibly being TRBD1 or TRBD2 (5 bases each). V gave up 5 bases and J gave up 1 base, with 17 bases separating them. The CDR3 sequence is 17 residues long. CDR1 and CDR2 from the germline V gene are SGHVS and FNYEAQ. CDR3 sequence reads: CASSPASGTRNTGELFF. The DNA for the CDR3 is TGTGCCAGCAGCCCGGCGTCCGGGACCAGGAACACCGGGGAGCTGTTTTTT.

This clone was observed a handful of times. The V and J genes are TRBV7-9 and TRBJ1-4; 8 nucleotides match TRBD1. Trimming removed 5 bases from V and 8 bases from J; junction bases left unmatched: 7. CDR1 SEHNR and CDR2 FQNEAQ come from the germline V gene (reference sequence). CDR3 length: 14 amino acids. The CDR3 nucleotides are TGTGCCAGCAGCCGGACAGGGATGGAGGAAAAACTGTTTTTT. It codes for CASSRTGMEEKLFF. The full variable domain, in which reference TRBV7-9 and TRBJ1-4 provide the parts outside the CDR3, is DTGVSQNPRHKITKRGQNVTFRCDPISEHNRLYWYRQTLGQGPEFLTYFQNEAQLEKSRLLSDRFSAERPKGSFSTLEIQRTEQGDSAMYLCASSRTGMEEKLFFGSGTQLSVL.

There are many counts of this clone. V gene TRBV9 combines with J gene TRBJ2-3; unclear D gene. The V end was cut by 0 bases, the J end by 5 bases, with 4 bases between. CDR3 length equals 12 residues. CDR1 SGDLS and CDR2 YYNGEE come from the germline V gene. The CDR3 region has the DNA TGTGCCAGCAGCGTAGCCGTAGATACGCAGTATTTT. Its protein is CASSVAVDTQYF.

The rearrangement uses TRBV28 and TRBJ1-2; D is unresolved. V lost 7 bases, J lost 5 bases, and 17 bases lay in between. The CDR3 sequence is 14 residues long. The germline V gene has CDR1 MDHEN and CDR2 SYDVKM. CDR3 residues: CASTAGGFGYGYTF. CDR3 nucleotides: TGTGCCAGCACCGCGGGCGGGTTTGGGTATGGCTACACCTTC.

This clone has a handful of counts. The chain couples TRBV7-2 to TRBJ1-1, with D possibly matching TRBD1 (6 bases). Germline CDR1 reads SGHTA; CDR2 reads FQGNSA. This CDR3 spans 13 amino acids. The V gene lost 7 bases and the J gene lost 0 bases, with 9 bases spanning the gap. Here the CDR3 DNA reads TGTGCCAGCACGGGACAAATGAACACTGAAGCTTTCTTT. It encodes CASTGQMNTEAFF.

V and J are TRBV18 and TRBJ2-7; D is ambiguous. Trimming removed 2 bases from V and 6 bases from J, with 17 bases in between. This CDR3 region has 15 residues. Germline-derived CDR1 and CDR2 are KGHSH and LQKENI. The CDR3 sequence is CASSPMSLGIGEQYF. DNA for the CDR3: TGTGCCAGCTCACCAATGTCCCTTGGGATAGGCGAGCAGTACTTC.

This clone has a handful of counts. The chain has TRBV5-1 and TRBJ2-2; D is unresolved. The CDR3 has 16 residues. Germline V gene sequence: CDR1 SGHRS, CDR2 YFSETQ. V lost 0 bases to trimming and J lost 2 bases, with 11 bases between them. The CDR3 is CASSLDPTPNTGELFF. As DNA, the CDR3 is TGCGCCAGCAGCTTGGACCCAACCCCTAACACCGGGGAGCTGTTTTTT. Full variable domain (outside the CDR3, taken from reference TRBV5-1 and TRBJ2-2): KAGVTQTPRYLIKTRGQQVTLSCSPISGHRSVSWYQQTPGQGLQFLFEYFSETQRNKGNFPGRFSGRQFSNSRSEMNVSTLELGDSALYLCASSLDPTPNTGELFFGEGSRLTVL.

The rearrangement uses TRBV18 and TRBJ2-7; 7 nucleotides line up with TRBD2. Trimming cost V 4 bases and J 1 base; bases outside gene matches: 4. The CDR3 totals 14 residues. CDR1 is KGHSH and CDR2 is LQKENI in the germline V gene. The CDR3 DNA reads as TGTGCCAGCTCACGGGAGGGCCAGTCCTACGAGCAGTACTTC. Its translation: CASSREGQSYEQYF.